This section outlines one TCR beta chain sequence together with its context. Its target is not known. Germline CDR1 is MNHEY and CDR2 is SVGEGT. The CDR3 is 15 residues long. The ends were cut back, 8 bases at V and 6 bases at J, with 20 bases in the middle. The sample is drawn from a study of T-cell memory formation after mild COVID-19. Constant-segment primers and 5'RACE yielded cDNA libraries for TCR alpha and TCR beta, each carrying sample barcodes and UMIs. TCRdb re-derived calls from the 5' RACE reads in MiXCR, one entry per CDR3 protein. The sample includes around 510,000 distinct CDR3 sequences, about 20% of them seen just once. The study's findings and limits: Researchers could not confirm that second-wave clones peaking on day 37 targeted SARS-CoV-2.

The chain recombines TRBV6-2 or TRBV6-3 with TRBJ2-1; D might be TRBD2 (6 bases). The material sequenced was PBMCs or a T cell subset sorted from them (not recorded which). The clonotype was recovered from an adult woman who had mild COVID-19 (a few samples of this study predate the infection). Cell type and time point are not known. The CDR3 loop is CASVQAGALGNEQFF. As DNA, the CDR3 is TGTGCCAGCGTCCAAGCGGGCGCCCTCGGCAATGAGCAGTTCTTC.